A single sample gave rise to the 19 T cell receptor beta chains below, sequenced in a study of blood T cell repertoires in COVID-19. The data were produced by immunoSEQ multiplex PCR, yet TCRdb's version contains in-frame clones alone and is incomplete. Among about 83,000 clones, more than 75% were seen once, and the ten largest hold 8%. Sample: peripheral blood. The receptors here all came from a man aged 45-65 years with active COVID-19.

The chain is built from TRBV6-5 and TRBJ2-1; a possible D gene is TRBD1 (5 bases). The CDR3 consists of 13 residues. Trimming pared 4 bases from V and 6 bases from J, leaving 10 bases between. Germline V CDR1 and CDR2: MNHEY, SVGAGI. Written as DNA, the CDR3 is TGTGCCAGCAGTTTAACAGGTTTCAATGAGCAGTTCTTC. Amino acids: CASSLTGFNEQFF.

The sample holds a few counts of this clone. CDR3 DNA: TGTGCCAGCAGTTTCCCCAGGGGACCCCTCCACTTT. It encodes CASSFPRGPLHF. The chain joins TRBV28 to TRBJ1-6, with D perhaps TRBD1 (6 bases). Germline V lookup: CDR1 MDHEN, CDR2 SYDVKM. This CDR3 is built from 12 residues. Trimming stripped 3 bases from V and 12 bases from J, with 9 bases between.

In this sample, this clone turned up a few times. In DNA form, the CDR3 reads TGCAGCGTTGAATCCAGACTGAGCTATGGCTACACCTTC. This sequence encodes CSVESRLSYGYTF. The V call is TRBV29-1, the J call TRBJ1-2; D is unclear. The CDR3 runs to 13 residues. With 2 bases removed from V and 4 bases from J, the gap between germline ends came to 11 bases. Germline assignment: CDR1 SQVTM and CDR2 ANQGSEA.

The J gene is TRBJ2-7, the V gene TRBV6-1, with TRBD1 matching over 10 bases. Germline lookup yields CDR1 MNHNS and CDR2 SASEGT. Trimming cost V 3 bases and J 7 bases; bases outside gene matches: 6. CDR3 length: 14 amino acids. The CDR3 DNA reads TGTGCCAGCAGTGACCCCGGGACAGGGGCAGAGCAGTACTTC. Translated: CASSDPGTGAEQYF.

The CDR3 nucleotides read TGTGCCAGCCAGGGAAGCTCCTATAATTCACCCCTCCACTTT. Translated, it gives CASQGSSYNSPLHF. The J gene is TRBJ1-6, the V gene TRBV6-5; maybe TRBD1 (5 bases). V shed 8 bases and J shed 0 bases, with 8 bases lying between them. In germline, CDR1 is MNHEY, CDR2 SVGAGI. The CDR3 consists of 14 residues.

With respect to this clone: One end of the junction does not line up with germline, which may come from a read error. The CDR3 DNA reads TGTGCCAGCAGGCAAGGACGGACAGGGGCCTACGAGCAGTACTTC. Amino acid sequence: CASRQGRTGAYEQYF. The chain is built from TRBV4-2 and TRBJ2-7; 9 bases are shared with TRBD1. This CDR3 spans 15 amino acids. The germline V gene has CDR1 LGHNA and CDR2 YNFKEQ.

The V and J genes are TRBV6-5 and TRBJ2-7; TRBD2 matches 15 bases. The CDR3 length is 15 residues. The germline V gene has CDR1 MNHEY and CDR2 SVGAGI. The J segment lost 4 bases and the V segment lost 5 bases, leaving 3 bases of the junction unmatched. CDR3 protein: CASSTGTSGGYEQYF. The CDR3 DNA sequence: TGTGCCAGCAGTACCGGGACTAGCGGGGGGTACGAGCAGTACTTC.

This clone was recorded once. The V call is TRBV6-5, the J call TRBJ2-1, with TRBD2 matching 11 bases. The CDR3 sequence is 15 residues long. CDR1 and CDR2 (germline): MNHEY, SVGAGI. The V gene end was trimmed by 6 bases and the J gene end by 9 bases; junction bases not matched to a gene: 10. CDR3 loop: CASRNLAGGGGEQFF. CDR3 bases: TGTGCCAGCAGAAATCTAGCGGGAGGTGGGGGTGAGCAGTTCTTC.

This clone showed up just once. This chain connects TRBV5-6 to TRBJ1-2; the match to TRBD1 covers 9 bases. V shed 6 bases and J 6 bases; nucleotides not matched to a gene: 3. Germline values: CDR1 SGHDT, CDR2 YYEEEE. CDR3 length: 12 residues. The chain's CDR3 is CASNTGGDGYTF. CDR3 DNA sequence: TGTGCCAGCAATACAGGGGGCGATGGCTACACCTTC.

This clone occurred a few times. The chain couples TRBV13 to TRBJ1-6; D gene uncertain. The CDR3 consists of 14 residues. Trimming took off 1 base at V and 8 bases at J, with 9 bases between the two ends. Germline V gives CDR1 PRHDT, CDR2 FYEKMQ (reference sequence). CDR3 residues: CASSLVGSDSPLHF. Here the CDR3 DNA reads TGTGCCAGCAGCTTAGTCGGTTCCGATTCACCCCTCCACTTT.

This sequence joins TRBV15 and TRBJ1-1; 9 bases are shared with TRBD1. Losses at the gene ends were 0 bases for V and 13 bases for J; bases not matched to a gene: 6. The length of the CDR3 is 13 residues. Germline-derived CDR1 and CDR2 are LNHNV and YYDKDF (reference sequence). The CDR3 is CATSRDKGQGGFF. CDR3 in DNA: TGTGCCACCAGCAGAGATAAGGGACAGGGAGGTTTCTTT.

CDR3 nucleotides: TGTGCCAGCAGCCCCTCGGGGGACTATGGCTACACCTTC. Amino acids: CASSPSGDYGYTF. The chain employs TRBV3-1 (or the pseudogene TRBV3-2) and TRBJ1-2, with D possibly matching TRBD1 (5 bases). This CDR3 is 13 amino acids long. CDR1 is LGHDT, CDR2 YNNKEL, per germline (reference sequence). The ends were cut back, 4 bases at V and 3 bases at J, with 9 bases in the middle.

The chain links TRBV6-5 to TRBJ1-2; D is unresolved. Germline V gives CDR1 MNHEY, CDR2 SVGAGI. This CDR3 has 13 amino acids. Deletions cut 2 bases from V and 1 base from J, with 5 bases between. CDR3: CASSYDNNYGYTF. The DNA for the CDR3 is TGTGCCAGCAGTTACGACAATAACTATGGCTACACCTTC.

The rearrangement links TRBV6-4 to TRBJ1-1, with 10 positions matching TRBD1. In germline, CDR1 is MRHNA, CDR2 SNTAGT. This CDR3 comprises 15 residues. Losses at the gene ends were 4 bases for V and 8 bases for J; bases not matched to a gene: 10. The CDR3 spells CASSVTGGPGAEAFF. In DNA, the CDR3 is TGTGCCAGCAGTGTGACAGGGGGCCCAGGGGCGGAAGCTTTCTTT.

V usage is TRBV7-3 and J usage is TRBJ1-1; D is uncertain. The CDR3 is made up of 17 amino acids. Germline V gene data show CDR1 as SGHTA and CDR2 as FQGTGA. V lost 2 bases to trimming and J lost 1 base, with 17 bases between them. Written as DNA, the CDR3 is TGTGCCAGCAGCTTAGGCGGCATGAGACCGGGGAACACTGAAGCTTTCTTT. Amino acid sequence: CASSLGGMRPGNTEAFF.

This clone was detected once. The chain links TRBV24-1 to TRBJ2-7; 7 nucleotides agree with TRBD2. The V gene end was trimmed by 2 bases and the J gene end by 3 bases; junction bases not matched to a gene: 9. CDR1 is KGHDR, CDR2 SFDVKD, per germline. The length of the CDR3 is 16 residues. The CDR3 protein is CATSDYKIAGHYEQYF. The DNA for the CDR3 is TGTGCCACCAGTGATTACAAGATAGCGGGCCACTACGAGCAGTACTTC.

CDR3 in DNA: TGTGCCAGCAGTGAAGGCCGGGATTGGGGCGAGCAGTACTTC. This encodes CASSEGRDWGEQYF. The chain joins TRBV2 to TRBJ2-7; a weak D match, TRBD2 (5 bases). Trimming removed 1 base at V and 6 bases at J, with 13 bases between. The CDR3 has 14 residues. CDR1 is SNHLY, CDR2 FYNNEI, per germline.

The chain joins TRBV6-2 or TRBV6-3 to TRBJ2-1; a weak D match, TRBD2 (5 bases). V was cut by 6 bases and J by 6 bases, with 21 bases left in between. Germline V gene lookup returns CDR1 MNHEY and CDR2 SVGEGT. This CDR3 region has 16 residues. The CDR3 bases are TGTGCCAGCAGCTCGACGCCCCATCGGACTTTCAATGAGCAGTTCTTC. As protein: CASSSTPHRTFNEQFF.

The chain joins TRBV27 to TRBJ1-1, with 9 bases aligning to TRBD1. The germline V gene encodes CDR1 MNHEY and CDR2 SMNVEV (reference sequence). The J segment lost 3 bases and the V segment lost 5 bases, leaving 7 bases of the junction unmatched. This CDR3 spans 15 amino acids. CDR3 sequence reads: CASSPTGGTYTEAFF. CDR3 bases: TGTGCCAGCAGTCCAACAGGGGGCACTTACACTGAAGCTTTCTTT.